The sequence of this TCR beta chain was determined in a study of blood T cell repertoires in COVID-19. Study information: The United States, Italy and Spain were the sources of the acute and convalescent COVID-19 samples.

The CDR3 totals 12 residues. Trimming shortened V by 2 bases and J by 6 bases, and 8 bases separated the two germline ends. Germline V CDR1 and CDR2: ENHRY, SYGVKD. The authors' processing: Reference gene primer amplification in the assay estimated nucleated cell counts. Sequencing was performed with immunoSEQ multiplex PCR; in TCRdb, only in-frame clones are kept and a portion is missing. Clonal size and the V and J genes are those of that table, whereas D and trimming came from the DNA. Counted here are tens of thousands of clones, more than 80% occurring once; the ten biggest clones make up 25% to 35%.

The specimen was peripheral blood. The sequence was collected from a man in his forties or fifties with active or convalescent COVID-19. The V call is TRBV10-3, the J call TRBJ2-7; weak D call: TRBD1 (5 bases). The CDR3 DNA is TGTGCCATCAGTGAGCCAGGGCGCGAGCAGTACTTC. Translated: CAISEPGREQYF.